This passage covers 13 T cell receptor beta chains from one sample sequenced in a study of blood T cell repertoires in COVID-19. TCRdb's table, derived via immunoSEQ multiplex PCR, lists solely in-frame clones and lacks some. The data hold over 50,000 clones, with about 87% observed a single time. Sequenced sample: peripheral blood. The receptors were gathered from a man aged 60-69 years with acute or convalescent COVID-19.

The chain employs TRBV6-5 and TRBJ2-7, with TRBD2 matching over 14 bases. V lost 5 bases and J lost 2; bases outside the gene matches: 2. The CDR3 covers 15 residues. The germline gives CDR1 MNHEY, CDR2 SVGAGI. The DNA of the CDR3 is TGTGCCAGCAGTAGGACTAGCGGGGGGACCTACGAGCAGTACTTC. This gives the protein CASSRTSGGTYEQYF.

The chain links TRBV10-3 to TRBJ2-1; maybe TRBD1 (5 bases). Germline V gives CDR1 ENHRY, CDR2 SYGVKD. CDR3 length: 14 amino acids. V lost 7 bases, J lost 0 bases, and 10 bases lay in between. Here the CDR3 reads CAINGRDSYNEQFF. In DNA form, the CDR3 reads TGTGCCATCAACGGCAGGGACTCCTACAATGAGCAGTTCTTC.

The chain recombines TRBV6-2 or TRBV6-3 with TRBJ1-1, with a weak D call TRBD1 (6 bases). CDR1 and CDR2 (germline): MNHEY, SVGEGT. Trimming shortened V by 4 bases and J by 0 bases, and 15 bases separated the two germline ends. The length of the CDR3 is 16 residues. CDR3 sequence: CASSSQGLFMNTEAFF. Here the CDR3 DNA reads TGTGCCAGCAGTTCCCAGGGGTTGTTCATGAACACTGAAGCTTTCTTT.

J is TRBJ2-2 and V is TRBV5-1, with TRBD2 matching 11 bases. The V gene end was trimmed by 2 bases and the J gene end by 8 bases; junction bases not matched to a gene: 8. Germline V lookup: CDR1 SGHRS, CDR2 YFSETQ. The length of the CDR3 is 16 residues. CDR3 sequence: CASSLLLAGASGELFF. In DNA, the CDR3 is TGCGCCAGCAGCTTACTACTAGCGGGGGCCTCAGGGGAGCTGTTTTTT. The complete variable domain, with remaining parts taken from reference TRBV5-1 and TRBJ2-2, reads KAGVTQTPRYLIKTRGQQVTLSCSPISGHRSVSWYQQTPGQGLQFLFEYFSETQRNKGNFPGRFSGRQFSNSRSEMNVSTLELGDSALYLCASSLLLAGASGELFFGEGSRLTVL.

This chain joins TRBV24-1 and TRBJ1-5; D ambiguous. The CDR3 totals 12 residues. From germline, CDR1 is KGHDR and CDR2 SFDVKD. Between the trimmed V and J ends, which lost 6 bases and 6 bases, there was a span of 8 bases. CDR3 DNA sequence: TGTGCCACCAGTCTTCCAGGTCAGCCCCAGCATTTT. It specifies CATSLPGQPQHF.

The chain couples TRBV7-9 to TRBJ1-2; D not resolved. V was shortened by 1 base and J by 8 bases, with 14 bases between the two germline ends. Germline CDR1 is SEHNR and CDR2 is FQNEAQ (reference sequence). This CDR3 has 14 amino acids. The CDR3 sequence is CASSLVGYSGGYTF. The DNA for the CDR3 is TGTGCCAGCAGCTTAGTTGGGTATTCGGGGGGCTACACCTTC.

The rearrangement joins TRBV6-5 to TRBJ2-7; weak D call: TRBD1 (6 bases). Germline V gene sequence: CDR1 MNHEY, CDR2 SVGAGI. Trimming cost V 6 bases and J 3 bases, with 12 bases left between them. There are 13 residues in the CDR3. CDR3 DNA: TGTGCCAGCAGGACAGGCAAGTTCTACGAGCAGTACTTC. Its translation: CASRTGKFYEQYF.

The gene calls are TRBV9 and TRBJ1-4, with 7 bases lining up with TRBD1. The CDR3 has 15 residues. Unmatched junction bases numbered 4, after V lost 1 base and J lost 4 bases. Germline-derived CDR1 and CDR2 are SGDLS and YYNGEE. CDR3 in amino acids: CASSVRGQFNEKLFF. The CDR3 DNA follows: TGTGCCAGCAGCGTACGGGGACAGTTTAATGAAAAACTGTTTTTT. Full variable domain (remainder filled in from reference TRBV9 and TRBJ1-4): DSGVTQTPKHLITATGQRVTLRCSPRSGDLSVYWYQQSLDQGLQFLIQYYNGEERAKGNILERFSAQQFPDLHSELNLSSLELGDSALYFCASSVRGQFNEKLFFGSGTQLSVL.

The rearrangement links TRBV5-1 to TRBJ2-4; 10 bases fit TRBD2. This CDR3 spans 16 amino acids. The V gene end was trimmed by 4 bases and the J gene end by 3 bases; junction bases not matched to a gene: 7. Per the germline V gene, CDR1 is SGHRS and CDR2 is YFSETQ. CDR3 sequence: CASSDGTSAGKNIQYF. Here the CDR3 DNA reads TGCGCCAGCAGCGACGGGACTAGCGCTGGCAAAAACATTCAGTACTTC.

This chain joins TRBV27 and TRBJ2-1, with D perhaps TRBD1 (7 bases). Between the trimmed V and J ends, which lost 2 bases and 2 bases, there was a span of 10 bases. The length of the CDR3 is 15 residues. Looked up from germline, CDR1 is MNHEY and CDR2 is SMNVEV (reference sequence). In DNA, the CDR3 is TGTGCCAGCAGTTTACAGGGGGGTGCCTACAATGAGCAGTTCTTC. This sequence encodes CASSLQGGAYNEQFF.

This chain connects TRBV6-2 or TRBV6-3 to TRBJ1-1, with D possibly matching TRBD1 (5 bases). Germline CDR1 and CDR2: MNHEY and SVGEGT. CDR3 length: 14 residues. Trimming pared 3 bases from V and 11 bases from J, leaving 19 bases between. CDR3 sequence: CASSYETAALKAFF. The CDR3 DNA sequence: TGTGCCAGCAGTTATGAGACAGCAGCACTGAAGGCTTTCTTT.

The table lists this clone with a few counts. The J gene is TRBJ1-2, the V gene TRBV29-1, with D possibly TRBD1 on 6 matching bases. Germline lookup yields CDR1 SQVTM and CDR2 ANQGSEA. Deletions cut 4 bases from V and 3 bases from J, with 9 bases between. CDR3 length: 12 amino acids. The CDR3 sequence: CSVARTDYGYTF. The CDR3 region has the DNA TGCAGCGTTGCTAGGACAGACTATGGCTACACCTTC.

The rearrangement links TRBV7-2 to TRBJ1-5; TRBD1 aligns across 7 bases. V lost 4 bases to trimming and J lost 4 bases; unmatched junction nucleotides: 4. Germline V CDR1 and CDR2: SGHTA, FQGNSA. CDR3 length equals 14 residues. The CDR3 DNA is TGTGCCAGCAGCTCGGAGGGGGCTAATCAGCCCCAGCATTTT. Its translation: CASSSEGANQPQHF.